The entry that follows covers one T cell receptor (beta chain) sequence. Its antigen is currently unknown. Germline CDR1 reads SGHDT; CDR2 reads YYEEEE. The CDR3 covers 14 residues. Trimming took off 4 bases at V and 5 bases at J, with 15 bases between the two ends. TCRdb recomputed calls from the reads with MiXCR, one row per CDR3 protein. Of 90,000 to 110,000 distinct CDR3 sequences listed, around 29% are singletons. The sample comes from a study of T cell repertoires in cytomegalovirus infection. Study summary: Both a matching HLA type and CMV infection were indicated by public TCR beta signatures.

Source: CD8+ T cells from cultured PBMCs, taken from culture after CMV antigen stimulation. The chain uses TRBV5-6 and TRBJ1-2; D not certain. The receptor's source is a human donor in good health (CMV status not recorded). Some clones in this sample may be carry-over from other donors' samples. Written as DNA, the CDR3 is TGTGCCAGCAGCCCAACCGGGATAGTATATGGCTACACCTTC. Its translation: CASSPTGIVYGYTF.